This record concerns one T cell receptor beta chain sequence. Per the authors' pipeline: Scientists estimated how many nucleated cells there were by amplifying reference gene primers. Profiling relied on immunoSEQ multiplex PCR, and the TCRdb table lists in-frame clones only, not all of them. The V and J calls and clone size are taken from that table; D and trimming were inferred from the DNA. The sample includes 85,000 to 120,000 clones, 71% of them seen just once. This sample was taken from a study of blood T cell repertoires in COVID-19. The clonotype originates from a human donor with acute or convalescent COVID-19. The donor label of this sample is uncertain. Material: peripheral blood.

The CDR3 DNA is TGTGCCAGCAGCCCTTACTCTAGCTCTGGGGCCAACGTCCTGACTTTC. Its translation: CASSPYSSSGANVLTF. The chain carries TRBV14 and TRBJ2-6; no firm D call. CDR3 length: 16 amino acids. V was clipped by 4 bases and J by 0 bases, with 10 bases between them. CDR1 and CDR2 from the germline V gene are SGHDN and FVKESK.